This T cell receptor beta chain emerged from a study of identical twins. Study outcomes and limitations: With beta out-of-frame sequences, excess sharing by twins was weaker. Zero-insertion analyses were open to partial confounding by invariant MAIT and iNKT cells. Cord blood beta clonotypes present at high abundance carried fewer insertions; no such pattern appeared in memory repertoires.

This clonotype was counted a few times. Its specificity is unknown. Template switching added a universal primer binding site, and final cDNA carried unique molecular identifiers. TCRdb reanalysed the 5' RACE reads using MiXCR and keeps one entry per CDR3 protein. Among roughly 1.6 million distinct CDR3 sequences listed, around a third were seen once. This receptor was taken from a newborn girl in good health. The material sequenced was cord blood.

This CDR3 is CSAAGLAGGTDTQYF. In DNA, the CDR3 is TGCAGTGCTGCGGGACTAGCGGGAGGAACAGATACGCAGTATTTT. The chain links TRBV20-1 to TRBJ2-3; 15 bases match TRBD2. V lost 5 bases to trimming and J lost 3 bases; unmatched junction nucleotides: 3. The CDR3 length is 15 residues. Germline V gene lookup returns CDR1 DFQATT and CDR2 SNEGSKA (reference sequence).